These 11 T cell receptor beta chains share one sample of origin, sequenced in a study of blood T cell repertoires in COVID-19. Assay used: immunoSEQ multiplex PCR; TCRdb lists only in-frame clones, some missing. The sample has 270,000 or so clones, approximately 84% seen once. Material for sequencing was peripheral blood. Source of these receptors: a human donor with COVID-19, enrolled during active disease. The donor label of this sample is uncertain.

This clone was detected once. The V gene is TRBV7-9, the J gene TRBJ1-1; D not resolved. Germline assignment: CDR1 SEHNR and CDR2 FQNEAQ (reference sequence). Trimming removed 3 bases from V and 6 bases from J, with 5 bases in between. The CDR3 runs 11 residues. The CDR3 reads CASSLSPEAFF. For the CDR3, the DNA is TGTGCCAGCAGCTTGTCTCCTGAAGCTTTCTTT.

V is TRBV7-9 and J is TRBJ2-5; 7 bases match TRBD2. The CDR3 runs 15 residues. Germline lookup yields CDR1 SEHNR and CDR2 FQNEAQ (reference sequence). V was clipped by 5 bases and J by 9 bases; unmatched bases: 15. The CDR3 DNA reads as TGTGCCAGCAGCCTGCCCGGTGAGCGGGACTGGTCCCAGTACTTC. Residues: CASSLPGERDWSQYF.

The chain links TRBV7-3 to TRBJ2-7; 7 bases match TRBD2. The germline V gene has CDR1 SGHTA and CDR2 FQGTGA. The V gene end was trimmed by 4 bases and the J gene end by 2 bases; junction bases not matched to a gene: 8. The CDR3 consists of 15 residues. The CDR3 spells CASSSRASGPYEQYF. The DNA for the CDR3 is TGTGCCAGCAGCTCGAGAGCTAGCGGTCCCTACGAGCAGTACTTC.

This rearrangement joins TRBV28 to TRBJ2-2, with D perhaps matching TRBD1 (5 bases). The germline V and J ends were trimmed by 0 bases and 4 bases, with 12 bases remaining between them. The CDR3 covers 16 residues. CDR1 is MDHEN and CDR2 is SYDVKM in the germline V gene. CDR3 sequence: CASSLWSRAGTGELFF. CDR3 nucleotide sequence: TGTGCCAGCAGTTTATGGTCCAGGGCTGGCACCGGGGAGCTGTTTTTT.

This clone was detected only once. The gene calls are TRBV3-1 (or the pseudogene TRBV3-2) and TRBJ1-1, with D unresolved. Germline V lookup: CDR1 LGHDT, CDR2 YNNKEL (reference sequence). V gave up 1 base and J gave up 6 bases, with 12 bases separating them. The CDR3 is 14 amino acids. Here the CDR3 reads CASSQGGQSAEAFF. CDR3 sequence (DNA): TGTGCCAGCAGCCAAGGTGGGCAGTCGGCTGAAGCTTTCTTT.

The CDR3 DNA reads TGTGCCAGCAGTCAGCGGGGAGGAGCCCACAATGAGCAGTTCTTC. Translated: CASSQRGGAHNEQFF. The genes are TRBV27 and TRBJ2-1, with TRBD2 matching over 7 bases. The CDR3 runs to 15 residues. V lost 5 bases to trimming and J lost 5 bases; unmatched junction nucleotides: 9. From germline, CDR1 is MNHEY and CDR2 SMNVEV (reference sequence).

There are many counts of this clone. The chain employs TRBV6-2 or TRBV6-3 and TRBJ2-1; 13 bases align to TRBD2. There are 17 residues in the CDR3. Germline V gene lookup returns CDR1 MNHEY and CDR2 SVGEGT. V lost 3 bases to trimming and J lost 6 bases; unmatched junction nucleotides: 8. CDR3 sequence: CASSYPGLAGDLNEQFF. In nucleotides, the CDR3 is TGTGCCAGCAGTTATCCCGGACTAGCGGGAGATCTCAATGAGCAGTTCTTC.

The chain links TRBV29-1 to TRBJ2-2; D gene ambiguous. There are 14 residues in the CDR3. From germline, CDR1 is SQVTM and CDR2 ANQGSEA. V lost 4 bases, J lost 1 base, and 10 bases lay in between. CDR3 DNA: TGCAGCGTTGGCCCGGCGGTGAACACCGGGGAGCTGTTTTTT. Translation: CSVGPAVNTGELFF.

This chain joins TRBV11-1 and TRBJ1-6; 11 bases agree with TRBD1. V was clipped by 5 bases and J by 9 bases; unmatched bases: 9. Germline CDR1 reads SGHAT; CDR2 reads FQDESV (reference sequence). This CDR3 is built from 16 residues. The CDR3 is CASSETVGTGGSPLHF. The CDR3 DNA sequence: TGTGCCAGCAGCGAGACCGTTGGGACAGGGGGTTCACCCCTCCACTTT.

This chain joins TRBV12-3 or TRBV12-4 and TRBJ1-1; D remains unclear. CDR3 size: 13 residues. Trimming cost V 3 bases and J 1 base, with 6 bases left between them. The CDR3 coding sequence is TGTGCCAGCAGTTTCGGAGAGAACACTGAAGCTTTCTTT. It specifies CASSFGENTEAFF.

Only one count was recorded for this clone. The J gene is TRBJ2-6, the V gene TRBV24-1; D might be TRBD2 (5 bases). Germline V gives CDR1 KGHDR, CDR2 SFDVKD. V was pared by 11 bases and J by 1 base, with 14 bases between. This CDR3 spans 15 amino acids. Here the CDR3 reads CAIQRSGSGANVLTF. For the CDR3, the DNA is TGTGCCATACAGCGTTCGGGGTCTGGGGCCAACGTCCTGACTTTC.